The rows below give T cell receptor beta chains drawn from one sample of a study of untreated major depressive disorder. Only in-frame clones appear in the TCRdb table, and some are missing; sequencing was by immunoSEQ multiplex PCR. Among just over 20,000 clones listed, 85% to 95% were seen once. The sequenced sample consisted of CD4+ T cells from PBMCs. The receptor set was obtained from a man aged 25-40 years in good health. The CDR3 runs from the conserved cysteine through the conserved F or W. The D gene is left open where the match is weak. Clone size is given for some rows only: seen once, a few or many times, or a class if the clone is expanded.

D gene: TRBD1; clone size: -; J gene: TRBJ1-2; V gene: TRBV6-5; CDR3 protein: CASSPGQWNGYTF; CDR3 DNA: TGTGCCAGCAGCCCGGGACAGTGGAATGGCTACACCTTC
D gene: TRBD1; clone size: -; J gene: TRBJ1-2; V gene: TRBV5-1; CDR3 protein: CASSWGPGGSYGYTF; CDR3 DNA: TGCGCCAGCAGCTGGGGGCCAGGGGGCTCCTATGGCTACACCTTC
D gene: TRBD1; clone size: -; J gene: TRBJ2-7; V gene: TRBV7-7; CDR3 protein: CASSVGQDYEQYF; CDR3 DNA: TGTGCCAGCAGCGTCGGACAGGACTACGAGCAGTACTTC
D gene: -; clone size: -; J gene: TRBJ1-2; V gene: TRBV30; CDR3 protein: CAWSVPGKYYF; CDR3 DNA: TGTGCCTGGAGTGTACCGGGGAAATACTACTTC
D gene: -; clone size: -; J gene: TRBJ2-7; V gene: TRBV29-1; CDR3 protein: CSVRVRNYEQYF; CDR3 DNA: TGCAGCGTTCGGGTCCGAAATTACGAGCAGTACTTC
D gene: -; clone size: -; J gene: TRBJ2-1; V gene: TRBV7-2; CDR3 protein: CASSLGSYNEQFF; CDR3 DNA: TGTGCCAGCAGCTTAGGCTCCTACAATGAGCAGTTCTTC
D gene: -; clone size: -; J gene: TRBJ1-4; V gene: TRBV7-9; CDR3 protein: CASSRTANNEKLFF; CDR3 DNA: TGTGCCAGCAGTCGGACAGCCAATAATGAAAAACTGTTTTTT
D gene: TRBD1; clone size: -; J gene: TRBJ2-7; V gene: TRBV5-1; CDR3 protein: CASSLGPGQGSSYEQYF; CDR3 DNA: TGCGCCAGCAGCTTGGGACCGGGACAGGGGAGCTCCTACGAGCAGTACTTC
D gene: -; clone size: -; J gene: TRBJ1-2; V gene: TRBV5-1; CDR3 protein: CASSLDGPNYGYTF; CDR3 DNA: TGCGCCAGCAGCTTGGACGGACCAAACTATGGCTACACCTTC
D gene: -; clone size: -; J gene: TRBJ1-3; V gene: TRBV4-2; CDR3 protein: CASSPAGVGNTIYF; CDR3 DNA: TGTGCCAGCAGCCCCGCAGGGGTTGGAAACACCATATATTTT
D gene: -; clone size: -; J gene: TRBJ2-7; V gene: TRBV5-4; CDR3 protein: CASSLEANSEQYF; CDR3 DNA: TGTGCCAGCAGCTTGGAGGCTAATTCCGAGCAGTACTTC
D gene: -; clone size: -; J gene: TRBJ2-3; V gene: TRBV6-1; CDR3 protein: CASRRGAGVDTQYF; CDR3 DNA: TGTGCCAGCAGAAGAGGGGCCGGCGTAGATACGCAGTATTTT
D gene: -; clone size: -; J gene: TRBJ2-3; V gene: TRBV2; CDR3 protein: CASKKDSTDTQYF; CDR3 DNA: TGTGCCAGCAAGAAGGACAGCACAGATACGCAGTATTTT
D gene: -; clone size: -; J gene: TRBJ2-2; V gene: TRBV5-6; CDR3 protein: CASSLNFLGYTGELFF; CDR3 DNA: TGTGCCAGCAGCTTGAATTTTCTGGGATACACCGGGGAGCTGTTTTTT
D gene: TRBD1; clone size: -; J gene: TRBJ1-5; V gene: TRBV6-5; CDR3 protein: CASSLTGGNQPQHF; CDR3 DNA: TGTGCCAGCAGTTTGACAGGGGGCAACCAGCCCCAGCATTTT
D gene: -; clone size: -; J gene: TRBJ1-1; V gene: TRBV4-1; CDR3 protein: CASSRGASTEAFF; CDR3 DNA: TGCGCCAGCAGCCGTGGAGCGAGCACTGAAGCTTTCTTT
D gene: -; clone size: -; J gene: TRBJ1-1; V gene: TRBV21-1; CDR3 protein: CASSKDVRTVTSLRDTEAFF; CDR3 DNA: TGTGCCAGCAGCAAAGATGTTAGGACGGTGACTTCTCTACGGGATACTGAAGCTTTCTTT
D gene: TRBD2; clone size: -; J gene: TRBJ2-1; V gene: TRBV9; CDR3 protein: CASSVVAGGAYNEQFF; CDR3 DNA: TGTGCCAGCAGCGTAGTGGCGGGAGGGGCCTACAATGAGCAGTTCTTC
D gene: TRBD2; clone size: -; J gene: TRBJ2-1; V gene: TRBV15; CDR3 protein: CATSRISGVYNEQFF; CDR3 DNA: TGTGCCACCAGCAGAATCAGCGGGGTTTACAATGAGCAGTTCTTC
D gene: TRBD1; clone size: once; J gene: TRBJ1-2; V gene: TRBV27; CDR3 protein: CASTRQGSSGYTF; CDR3 DNA: TGTGCCAGCACCCGACAGGGGAGTTCTGGCTACACCTTC
D gene: -; clone size: -; J gene: TRBJ1-1; V gene: TRBV29-1; CDR3 protein: CSVDRDITEAFF; CDR3 DNA: TGCAGCGTTGATAGGGATATCACTGAAGCTTTCTTT
D gene: TRBD2; clone size: -; J gene: TRBJ2-3; V gene: TRBV9; CDR3 protein: CASSVGVAGYGDTQYF; CDR3 DNA: TGTGCCAGCAGCGTAGGAGTAGCGGGATATGGAGATACGCAGTATTTT